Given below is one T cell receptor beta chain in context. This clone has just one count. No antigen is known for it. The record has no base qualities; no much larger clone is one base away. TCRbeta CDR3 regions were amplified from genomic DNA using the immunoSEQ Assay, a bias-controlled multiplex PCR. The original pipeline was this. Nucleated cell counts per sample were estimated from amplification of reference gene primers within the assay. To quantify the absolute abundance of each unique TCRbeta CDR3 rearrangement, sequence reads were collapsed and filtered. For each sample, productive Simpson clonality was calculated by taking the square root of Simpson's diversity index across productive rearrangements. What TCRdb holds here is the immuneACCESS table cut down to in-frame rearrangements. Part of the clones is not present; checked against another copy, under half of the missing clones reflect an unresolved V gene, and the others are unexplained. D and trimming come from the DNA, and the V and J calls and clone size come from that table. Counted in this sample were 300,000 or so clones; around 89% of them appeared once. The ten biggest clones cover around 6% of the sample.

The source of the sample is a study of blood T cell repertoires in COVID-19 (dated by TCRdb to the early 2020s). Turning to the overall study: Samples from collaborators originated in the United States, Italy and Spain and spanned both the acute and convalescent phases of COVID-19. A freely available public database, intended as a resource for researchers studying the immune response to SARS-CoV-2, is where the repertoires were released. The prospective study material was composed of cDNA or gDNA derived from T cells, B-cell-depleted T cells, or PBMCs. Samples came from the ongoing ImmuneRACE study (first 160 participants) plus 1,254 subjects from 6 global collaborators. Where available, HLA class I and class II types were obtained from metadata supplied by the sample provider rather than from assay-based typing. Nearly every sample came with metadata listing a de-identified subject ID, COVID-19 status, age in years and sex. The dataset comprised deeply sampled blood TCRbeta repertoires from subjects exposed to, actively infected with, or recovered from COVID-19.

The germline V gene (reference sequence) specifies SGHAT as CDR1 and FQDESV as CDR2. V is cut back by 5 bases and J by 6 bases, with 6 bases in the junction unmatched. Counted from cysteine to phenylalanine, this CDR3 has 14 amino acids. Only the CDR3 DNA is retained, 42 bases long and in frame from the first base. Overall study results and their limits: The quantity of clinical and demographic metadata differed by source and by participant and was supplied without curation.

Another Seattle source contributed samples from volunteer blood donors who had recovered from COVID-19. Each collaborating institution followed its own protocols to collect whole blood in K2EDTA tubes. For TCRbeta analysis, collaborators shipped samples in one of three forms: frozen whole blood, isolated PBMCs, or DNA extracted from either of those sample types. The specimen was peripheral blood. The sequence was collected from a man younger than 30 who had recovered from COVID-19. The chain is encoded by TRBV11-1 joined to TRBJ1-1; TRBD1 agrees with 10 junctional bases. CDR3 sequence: CASSTGTGASEAFF. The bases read TGTGCCAGCAGCACTGGGACAGGGGCCTCTGAAGCTTTCTTT.